This T cell receptor (beta chain) was found in a study of T cells in Graves' hyperthyroidism and ophthalmopathy. Disease lasting under 3 months, a NOSPECS grade of at least 4, and a Clinical Activity Score of at least 3 were features of the ophthalmopathy patients. Uncontrolled infection, other autoimmune disease, pregnancy or lactation disqualified patients from enrolment. This CDR3 spans 16 amino acids. Germline values: CDR1 DFQATT, CDR2 SNEGSKA (reference sequence). The J segment lost 6 bases and the V segment lost 6 bases, leaving 14 bases of the junction unmatched. Amplification targeted TCR beta CDR3 regions from RNA transcripts. The HTBI primer set served for first-round RT-PCR of the TCR CDR3. From the multiplex PCR reads, TCRdb called clonotypes with MiXCR, one entry per CDR3 protein. The data show some 580,000 distinct CDR3 sequences, 16% seen once. Study-wide points: The model's output predicted ophthalmopathy at a median of around 6.9 months prior to onset. Ophthalmopathy stood apart from stable hyperthyroidism in a 13 V-J model.

This clonotype has only a few counts. Antigen unknown. J is TRBJ2-1 and V is TRBV20-1; 10 positions agree with TRBD2. This receptor was obtained from a woman in her forties with Graves' ophthalmopathy. The sample was blood. The CDR3 nucleotides read TGCAGTGCCACGATTTGGACTAGCGGAAGGGGCAATGAGCAGTTCTTC. Translating gives CSATIWTSGRGNEQFF.